Reported below is one T cell receptor (beta chain). Antigen unknown. This record comes from a study of T cell repertoires in cytomegalovirus infection. Study summary: Public TCR beta signatures were indicative of both CMV infection and a matching HLA type. Study findings and constraints: Cumulative frequency (of public TCR beta family members) identified carriers of CMV plus the relevant HLA. Within the response measured ex vivo, HLA-C-restricted CMV-specific TCR beta clonotypes were dominant.

Germline V lookup: CDR1 MNHNY, CDR2 SVGAGI (reference sequence). The CDR3 extends over 14 amino acids. V was cut by 2 bases and J by 4 bases, with 10 bases left in between. TCRdb passed the reads through MiXCR, listing each CDR3 protein once. Of 740,000 or so distinct CDR3 sequences detected, 35% to 40% appear once; the ten largest clones hold around 2.8%. This TCR was recovered from a human donor in good health (CMV status not recorded). Some clones in this sample may be carry-over from other donors' samples. The sample was PBMCs. The chain joins TRBV6-6 to TRBJ2-3; D uncertain. The CDR3 DNA reads as TGTGCCAGCAGTTACGGCGGTGGGGCAGATACGCAGTATTTT. Translating it yields CASSYGGGADTQYF.